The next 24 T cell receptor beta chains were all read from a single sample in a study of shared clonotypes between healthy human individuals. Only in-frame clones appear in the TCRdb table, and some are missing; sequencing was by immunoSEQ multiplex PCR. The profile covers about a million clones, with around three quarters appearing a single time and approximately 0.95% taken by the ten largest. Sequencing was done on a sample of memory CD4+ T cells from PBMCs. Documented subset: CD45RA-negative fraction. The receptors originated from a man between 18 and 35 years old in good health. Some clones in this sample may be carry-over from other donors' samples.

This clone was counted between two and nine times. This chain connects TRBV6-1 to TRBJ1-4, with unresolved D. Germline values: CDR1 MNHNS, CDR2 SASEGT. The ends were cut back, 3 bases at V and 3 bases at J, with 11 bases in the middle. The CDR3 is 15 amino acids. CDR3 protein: CASSDKLGANEKLFF. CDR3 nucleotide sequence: TGTGCCAGCAGTGACAAGTTGGGAGCTAATGAAAAACTGTTTTTT.

CDR3: CASSPSRPSIPSGANVLTF. The CDR3 region has the DNA TGTGCCAGCAGCCCCTCCAGGCCAAGTATCCCCTCTGGGGCCAACGTCCTGACTTTC. The chain couples TRBV21-1 to TRBJ2-6; the table's TRBD1 call for D was not verified on the DNA. TRBV21-1 is shown as a pseudogene. There are 19 residues in the CDR3.

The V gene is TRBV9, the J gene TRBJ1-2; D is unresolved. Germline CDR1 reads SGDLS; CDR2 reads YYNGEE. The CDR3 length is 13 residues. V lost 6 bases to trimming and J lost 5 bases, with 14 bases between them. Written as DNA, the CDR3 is TGTGCCAGCACGGGAGGGCTTCGGTATGGCTACACCTTC. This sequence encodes CASTGGLRYGYTF.

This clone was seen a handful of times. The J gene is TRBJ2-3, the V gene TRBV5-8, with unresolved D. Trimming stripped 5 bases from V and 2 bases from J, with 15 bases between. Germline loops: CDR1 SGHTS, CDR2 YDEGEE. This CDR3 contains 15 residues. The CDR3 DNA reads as TGTGCCAGCAGTCCCCCCCAACTTAACACAGATACGCAGTATTTT. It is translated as CASSPPQLNTDTQYF.

The CDR3 sequence: CSVEGGGPAVEQYF. In DNA form, the CDR3 reads TGCAGCGTTGAAGGGGGGGGACCCGCGGTCGAGCAGTACTTC. The genes are TRBV29-1 and TRBJ2-7; 7 nucleotides agree with TRBD2. The trim removed 1 base at V and 6 bases at J, leaving 9 bases unmatched. The CDR3 sequence is 14 residues long. Germline V gene sequence: CDR1 SQVTM, CDR2 ANQGSEA.

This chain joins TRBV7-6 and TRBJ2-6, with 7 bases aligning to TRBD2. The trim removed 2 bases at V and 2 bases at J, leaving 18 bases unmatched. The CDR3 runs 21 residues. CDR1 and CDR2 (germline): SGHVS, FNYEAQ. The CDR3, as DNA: TGTGCCAGCAGCTTATTCGGCGGGGGACGGACGATTTCAACTGGGGCCAACGTCCTGACTTTC. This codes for CASSLFGGGRTISTGANVLTF.

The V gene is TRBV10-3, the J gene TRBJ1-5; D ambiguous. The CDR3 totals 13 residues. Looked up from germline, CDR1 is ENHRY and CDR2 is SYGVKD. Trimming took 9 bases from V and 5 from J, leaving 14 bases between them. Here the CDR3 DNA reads TGTGCCATTCAGCGGGAATCAGATCAGCCCCAGCATTTT. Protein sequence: CAIQRESDQPQHF.

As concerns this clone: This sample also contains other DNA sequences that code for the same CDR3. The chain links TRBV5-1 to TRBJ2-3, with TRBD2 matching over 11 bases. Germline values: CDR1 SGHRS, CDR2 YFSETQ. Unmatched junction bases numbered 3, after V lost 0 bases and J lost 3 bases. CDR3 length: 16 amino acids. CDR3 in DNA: TGCGCCAGCAGCTTGGGGCTAGCGGGAGGAACAGATACGCAGTATTTT. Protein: CASSLGLAGGTDTQYF.

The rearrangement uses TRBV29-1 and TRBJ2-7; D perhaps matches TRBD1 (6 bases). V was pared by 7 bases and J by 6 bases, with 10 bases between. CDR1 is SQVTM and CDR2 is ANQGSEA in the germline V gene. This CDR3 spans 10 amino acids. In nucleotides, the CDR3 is TGCAGCGCCCAGGGGTGCGAGCAGTACTTC. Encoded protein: CSAQGCEQYF.

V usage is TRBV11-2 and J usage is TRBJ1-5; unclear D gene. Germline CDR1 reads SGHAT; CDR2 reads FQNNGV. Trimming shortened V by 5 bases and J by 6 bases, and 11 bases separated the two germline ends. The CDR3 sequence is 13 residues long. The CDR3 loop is CASSRDLTQPQHF. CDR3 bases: TGTGCCAGCAGCCGAGACTTGACTCAGCCCCAGCATTTT.

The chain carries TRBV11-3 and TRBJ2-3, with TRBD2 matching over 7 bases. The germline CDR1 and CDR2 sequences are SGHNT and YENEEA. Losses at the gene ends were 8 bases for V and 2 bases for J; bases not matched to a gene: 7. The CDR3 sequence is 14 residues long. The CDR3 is CASGRAGYTDTQYF. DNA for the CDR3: TGTGCCAGCGGAAGAGCGGGATACACAGATACGCAGTATTTT. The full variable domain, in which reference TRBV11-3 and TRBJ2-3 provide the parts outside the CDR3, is EAGVVQSPRYKIIEKKQPVAFWCNPISGHNTLYWYLQNLGQGPELLIRYENEEAVDDSQLPKDRFSAERLKGVDSTLKIQPAELGDSAVYLCASGRAGYTDTQYFGPGTRLTVL.

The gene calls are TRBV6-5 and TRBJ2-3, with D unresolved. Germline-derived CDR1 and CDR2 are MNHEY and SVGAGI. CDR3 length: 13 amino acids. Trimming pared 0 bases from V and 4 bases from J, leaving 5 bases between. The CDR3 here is CASSYSIPDTQYF. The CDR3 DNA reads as TGTGCCAGCAGTTACTCGATCCCAGATACGCAGTATTTT.

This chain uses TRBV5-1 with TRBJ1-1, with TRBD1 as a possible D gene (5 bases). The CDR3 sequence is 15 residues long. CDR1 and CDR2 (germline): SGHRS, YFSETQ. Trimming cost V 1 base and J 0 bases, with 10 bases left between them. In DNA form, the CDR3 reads TGCGCCAGCAGCTTGTTCGGGGCAGTGAACACTGAAGCTTTCTTT. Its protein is CASSLFGAVNTEAFF.

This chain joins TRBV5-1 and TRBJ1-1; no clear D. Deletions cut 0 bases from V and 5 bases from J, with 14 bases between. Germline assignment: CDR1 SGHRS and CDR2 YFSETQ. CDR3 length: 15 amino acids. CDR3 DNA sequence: TGCGCCAGCAGCTTGGGGGCGCTCGTGGGGACTGAAGCTTTCTTT. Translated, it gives CASSLGALVGTEAFF.

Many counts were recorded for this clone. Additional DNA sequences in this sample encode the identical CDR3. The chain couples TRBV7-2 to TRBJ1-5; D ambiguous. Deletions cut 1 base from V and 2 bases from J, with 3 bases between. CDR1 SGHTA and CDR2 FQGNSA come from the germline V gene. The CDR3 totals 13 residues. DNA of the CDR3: TGTGCCAGCAGCTTAGGTCGCAATCAGCCCCAGCATTTT. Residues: CASSLGRNQPQHF.

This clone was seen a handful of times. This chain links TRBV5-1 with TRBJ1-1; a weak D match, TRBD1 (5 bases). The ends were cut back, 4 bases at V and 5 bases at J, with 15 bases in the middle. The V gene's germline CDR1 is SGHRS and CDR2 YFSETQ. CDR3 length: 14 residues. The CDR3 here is CASSLDTPGTEAFF. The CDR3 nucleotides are TGCGCCAGCAGCCTGGACACCCCGGGGACTGAAGCTTTCTTT. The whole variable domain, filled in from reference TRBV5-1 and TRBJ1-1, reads KAGVTQTPRYLIKTRGQQVTLSCSPISGHRSVSWYQQTPGQGLQFLFEYFSETQRNKGNFPGRFSGRQFSNSRSEMNVSTLELGDSALYLCASSLDTPGTEAFFGQGTRLTVV.

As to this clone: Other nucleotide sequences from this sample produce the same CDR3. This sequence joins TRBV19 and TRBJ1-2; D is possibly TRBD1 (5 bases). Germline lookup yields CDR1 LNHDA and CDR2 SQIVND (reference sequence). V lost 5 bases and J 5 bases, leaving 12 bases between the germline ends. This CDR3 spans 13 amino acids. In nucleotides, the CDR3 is TGTGCCAGTAGTCCCGGCCGGGGGTATGGCTACACCTTC. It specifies CASSPGRGYGYTF.

CDR3 sequence reads: CASSPYYKATYNEQFF. The CDR3 coding sequence is TGTGCCAGCAGCCCCTACTACAAGGCCACGTACAATGAGCAGTTCTTC. This sequence joins TRBV7-9 and TRBJ2-1; D is uncertain. The CDR3 is 16 residues long. Per the germline V gene, CDR1 is SEHNR and CDR2 is FQNEAQ (reference sequence). Trimming took 5 bases from V and 4 from J, leaving 18 bases between them.

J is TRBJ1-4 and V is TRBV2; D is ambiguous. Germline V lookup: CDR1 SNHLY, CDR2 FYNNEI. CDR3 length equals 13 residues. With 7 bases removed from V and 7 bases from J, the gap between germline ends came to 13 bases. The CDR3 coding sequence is TGTGCCAGCACCTCGGACTTTGGTGAAAAACTGTTTTTT. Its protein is CASTSDFGEKLFF.

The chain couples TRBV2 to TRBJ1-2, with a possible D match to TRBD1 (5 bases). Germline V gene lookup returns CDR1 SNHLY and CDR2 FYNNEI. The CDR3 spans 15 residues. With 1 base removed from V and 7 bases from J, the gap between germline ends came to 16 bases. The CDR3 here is CASSEVGVQVSGYTF. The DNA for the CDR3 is TGTGCCAGCAGTGAAGTGGGGGTTCAGGTCTCTGGCTACACCTTC.

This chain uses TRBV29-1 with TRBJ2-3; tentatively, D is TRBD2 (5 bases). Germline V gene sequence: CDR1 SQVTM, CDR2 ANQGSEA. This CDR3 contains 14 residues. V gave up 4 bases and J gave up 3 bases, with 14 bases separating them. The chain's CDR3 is CSVGAWERTDTQYF. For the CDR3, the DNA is TGCAGCGTTGGTGCGTGGGAGAGAACAGATACGCAGTATTTT.

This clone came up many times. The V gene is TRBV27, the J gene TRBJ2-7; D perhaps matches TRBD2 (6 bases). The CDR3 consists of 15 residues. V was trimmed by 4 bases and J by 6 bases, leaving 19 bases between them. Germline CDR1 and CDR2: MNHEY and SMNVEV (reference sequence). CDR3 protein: CASSSSPGELAEQYF. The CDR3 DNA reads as TGTGCCAGCAGTTCCTCCCCGGGAGAATTGGCCGAGCAGTACTTC.

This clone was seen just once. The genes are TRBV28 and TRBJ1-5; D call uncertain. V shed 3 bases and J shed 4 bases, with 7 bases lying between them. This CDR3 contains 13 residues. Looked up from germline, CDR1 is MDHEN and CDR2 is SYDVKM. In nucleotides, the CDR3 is TGTGCCAGCAGTTTGGCTTTTAATCAGCCCCAGCATTTT. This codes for CASSLAFNQPQHF.

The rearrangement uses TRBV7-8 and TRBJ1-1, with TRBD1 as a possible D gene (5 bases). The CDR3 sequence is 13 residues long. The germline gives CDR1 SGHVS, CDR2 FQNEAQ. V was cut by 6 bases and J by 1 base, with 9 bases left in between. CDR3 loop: CASRGQTNTEAFF. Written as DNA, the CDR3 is TGTGCCAGCAGGGGGCAGACGAACACTGAAGCTTTCTTT. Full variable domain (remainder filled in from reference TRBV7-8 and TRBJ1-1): GAGVSQSPRYKVAKRGQDVALRCDPISGHVSLFWYQQALGQGPEFLTYFQNEAQLDKSGLPSDRFFAERPEGSVSTLKIQRTQQEDSAVYLCASRGQTNTEAFFGQGTRLTVV.